Reported below is one TCR beta chain. The junction shows a germline mismatch at one end, possibly a read error. There are 12 residues in the CDR3. The germline V gene encodes CDR1 LNHDA and CDR2 SQIVND (reference sequence). The record originates from a study of OX40 agonist ivuxolimab in advanced cancers. Across the whole study: Three partial responders included one hepatocellular carcinoma patient and two cutaneous melanoma patients.

Using immunoSEQ multiplex PCR, the repertoire was profiled, and TCRdb retains in-frame clones only, with some absent. This sample has some 74,000 clones, with approximately 90% found just once. The sequence derives from an adult with an advanced solid tumor such as melanoma, head and neck, liver or kidney cancer. Sequences were derived from CD4+ or CD8+ T cells sorted from blood, sampled in a trial of the OX40 agonist ivuxolimab. The chain combines TRBV19 with TRBJ2-3, with a possible D match to TRBD2 (6 bases). CDR3 coding DNA: TGTGCCAGTAGTATTAGGCAGGGCGGGGTCTTATTT. Its protein product is CASSIRQGGVLF. The variable domain in full, with the rest retrieved from reference TRBV19 and TRBJ2-3, is DGGITQSPKYLFRKEGQNVTLSCEQNLNHDAMYWYRQDPGQGLRLIYYSQIVNDFQKGDIAEGYSVSREKKESFPLTVTSAQKNPTAFYLCASSIRQGGVLFGPGTRLTVL.